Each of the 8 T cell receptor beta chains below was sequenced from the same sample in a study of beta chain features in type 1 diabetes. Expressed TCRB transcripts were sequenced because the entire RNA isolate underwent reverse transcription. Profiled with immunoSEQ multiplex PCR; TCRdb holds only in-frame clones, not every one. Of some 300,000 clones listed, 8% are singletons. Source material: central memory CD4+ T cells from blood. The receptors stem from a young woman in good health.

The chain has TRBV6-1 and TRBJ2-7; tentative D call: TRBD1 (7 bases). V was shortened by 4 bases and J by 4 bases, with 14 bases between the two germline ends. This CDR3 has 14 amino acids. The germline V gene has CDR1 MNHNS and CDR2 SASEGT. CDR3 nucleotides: TGTGCCAGCAGTGCCGCGACAGGGAGGTACGAGCAGTACGTC. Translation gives CASSAATGRYEQYV.

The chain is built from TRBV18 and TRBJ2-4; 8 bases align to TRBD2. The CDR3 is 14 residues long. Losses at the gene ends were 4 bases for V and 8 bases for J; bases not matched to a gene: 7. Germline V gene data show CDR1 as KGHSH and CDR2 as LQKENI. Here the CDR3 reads CASSLGPGRDIQYF. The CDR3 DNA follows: TGTGCCAGCTCACTAGGGCCCGGGAGGGACATTCAGTACTTC.

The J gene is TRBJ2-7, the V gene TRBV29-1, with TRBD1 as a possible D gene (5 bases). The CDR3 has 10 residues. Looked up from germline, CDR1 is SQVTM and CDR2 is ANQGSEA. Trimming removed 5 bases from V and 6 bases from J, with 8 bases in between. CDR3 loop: CSVSRAEQYV. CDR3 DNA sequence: TGCAGCGTTTCCAGGGCCGAGCAGTACGTC.

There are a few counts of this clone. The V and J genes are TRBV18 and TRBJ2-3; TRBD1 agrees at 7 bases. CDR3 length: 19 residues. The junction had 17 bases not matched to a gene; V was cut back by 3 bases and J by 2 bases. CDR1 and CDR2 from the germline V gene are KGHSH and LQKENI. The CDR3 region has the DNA TGTGCCAGCTCACCCCGGAACAGGGGCGTTGGGGTTCTCACAGATACGCAGTATTTT. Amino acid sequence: CASSPRNRGVGVLTDTQYF. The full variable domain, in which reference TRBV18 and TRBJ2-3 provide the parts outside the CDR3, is NAGVMQNPRHLVRRRGQEARLRCSPMKGHSHVYWYRQLPEEGLKFMVYLQKENIIDESGMPKERFSAEFPKEGPSILRIQQVVRGDSAAYFCASSPRNRGVGVLTDTQYFGPGTRLTVL.

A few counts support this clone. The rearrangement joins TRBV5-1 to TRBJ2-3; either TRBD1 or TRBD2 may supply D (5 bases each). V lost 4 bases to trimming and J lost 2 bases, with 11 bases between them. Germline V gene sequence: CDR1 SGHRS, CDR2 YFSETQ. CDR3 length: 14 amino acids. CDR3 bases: TGCGCCAGCAGCAGAGGGGTCAACACAGATACGCAGTATTTT. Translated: CASSRGVNTDTQYF.

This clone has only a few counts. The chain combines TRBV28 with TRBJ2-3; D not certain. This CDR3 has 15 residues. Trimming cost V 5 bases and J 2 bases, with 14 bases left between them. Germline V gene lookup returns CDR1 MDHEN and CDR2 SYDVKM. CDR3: CASSRPQILTDTQYF. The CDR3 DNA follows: TGTGCCAGCAGTCGCCCCCAAATTCTCACAGATACGCAGTATTTT.

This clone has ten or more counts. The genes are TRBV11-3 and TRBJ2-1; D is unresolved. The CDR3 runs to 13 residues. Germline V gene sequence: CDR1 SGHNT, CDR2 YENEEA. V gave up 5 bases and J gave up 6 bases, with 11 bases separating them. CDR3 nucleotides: TGTGCCAGCAGCAGAGGATGGGCCAATGAGCAGTTCTTC. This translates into CASSRGWANEQFF.

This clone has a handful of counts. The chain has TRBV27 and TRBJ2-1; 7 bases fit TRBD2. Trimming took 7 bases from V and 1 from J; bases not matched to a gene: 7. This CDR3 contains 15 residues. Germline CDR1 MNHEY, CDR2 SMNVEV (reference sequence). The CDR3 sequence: CASNKRDLSYNEQFF. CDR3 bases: TGTGCCAGCAACAAGCGGGACTTATCCTACAATGAGCAGTTCTTC.